This T cell receptor (beta chain) stems from a study of blood T cell repertoires in COVID-19. Study-level information: Sources were T cells, B-cell-depleted T cells, or PBMCs; the material itself was cDNA or gDNA.

Measured with immunoSEQ multiplex PCR; TCRdb has only the in-frame clones, and not every one. Here the sample spans around 310,000 clones, 90% being singletons. From germline, CDR1 is MRHNA and CDR2 SNTAGT. The CDR3 loop spans 14 amino acids. Trimming pared 6 bases from V and 1 base from J, leaving 10 bases between. The origin of this receptor is a woman in her 40s with COVID-19, enrolled during active disease. Sequenced material: peripheral blood. The V gene is TRBV6-4, the J gene TRBJ2-1, with a weak D call TRBD2 (7 bases). CDR3 DNA: TGTGCCAGCAGGCGGGGGCCTTCCTACAATGAGCAGTTCTTC. It specifies CASRRGPSYNEQFF.